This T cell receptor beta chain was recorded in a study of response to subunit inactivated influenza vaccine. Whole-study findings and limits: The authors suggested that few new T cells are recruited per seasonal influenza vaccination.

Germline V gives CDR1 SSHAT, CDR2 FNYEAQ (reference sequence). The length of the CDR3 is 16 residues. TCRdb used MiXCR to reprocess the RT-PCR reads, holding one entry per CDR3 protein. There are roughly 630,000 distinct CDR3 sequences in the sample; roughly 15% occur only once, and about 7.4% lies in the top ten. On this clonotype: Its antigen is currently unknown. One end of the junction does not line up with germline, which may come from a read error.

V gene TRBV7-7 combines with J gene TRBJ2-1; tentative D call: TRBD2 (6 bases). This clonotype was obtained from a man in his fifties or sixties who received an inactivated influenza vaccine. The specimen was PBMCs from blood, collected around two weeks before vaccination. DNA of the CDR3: TGTGCTAGCAGCTTAAACGAACTAGCACTTTACAATGAGCAGTTCTTC. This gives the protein CASSLNELALYNEQFF.